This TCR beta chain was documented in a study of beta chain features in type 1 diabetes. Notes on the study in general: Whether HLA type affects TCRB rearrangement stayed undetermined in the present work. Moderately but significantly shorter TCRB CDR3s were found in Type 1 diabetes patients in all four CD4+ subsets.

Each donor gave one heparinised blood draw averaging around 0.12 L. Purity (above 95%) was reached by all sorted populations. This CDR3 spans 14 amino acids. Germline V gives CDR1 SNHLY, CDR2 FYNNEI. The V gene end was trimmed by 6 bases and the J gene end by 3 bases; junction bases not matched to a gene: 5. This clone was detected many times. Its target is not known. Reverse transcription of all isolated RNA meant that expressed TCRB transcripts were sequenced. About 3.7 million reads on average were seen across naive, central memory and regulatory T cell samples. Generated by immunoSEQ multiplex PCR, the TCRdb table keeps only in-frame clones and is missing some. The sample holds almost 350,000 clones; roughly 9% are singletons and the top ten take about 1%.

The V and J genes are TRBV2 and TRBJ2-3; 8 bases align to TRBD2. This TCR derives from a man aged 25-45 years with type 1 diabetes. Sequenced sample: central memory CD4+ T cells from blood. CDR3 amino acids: CASSPQRGTDTQYF. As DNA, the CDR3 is TGTGCCAGCAGCCCTCAGCGGGGGACAGATACGCAGTATTTT.